One and the same sample provided the 25 T cell receptor beta chains below, sequenced in a study of naive and memory T cell subsets. Whole-study findings and limits: Especially in CD8 cells, naive repertoires contained a few larger clonotypes, possibly CD45RA-re-expressing memory cells.

No antigen has been assigned to these receptors. Both TRBC1 and TRBC2 were covered by a beta constant-region primer of two equimolar oligonucleotides. The ligated cDNA underwent four PCR rounds using SP2 and nested alpha and beta constant-region primers. From the UMI-ligation and nested PCR reads, TCRdb called clonotypes with MiXCR, one entry per CDR3 protein. Of approximately 140,000 distinct CDR3 sequences listed, about 20% are singletons. The sample was naive CD4+ T cells from blood. Receptors were obtained from a human donor in good health.

The rearrangement uses TRBV12-3 or TRBV12-4 and TRBJ1-3, with D possibly being TRBD1 (5 bases). The CDR3 is 14 residues long. The V end lost 3 bases, the J end lost 0 bases, and 6 bases lay between the germline ends. Here the CDR3 DNA reads TGTGCCAGCAGTTTTGGGGGCTCTGGAAACACCATATATTTT. Its protein product is CASSFGGSGNTIYF.

The chain has TRBV20-1 and TRBJ2-3, with D possibly being TRBD2 (6 bases). Germline V gives CDR1 DFQATT, CDR2 SNEGSKA (reference sequence). There are 15 residues in the CDR3. Trimming pared 3 bases from V and 1 base from J, leaving 14 bases between. DNA for the CDR3: TGCAGTGCTAGTAGGCGGGAATTAGGCACAGATACGCAGTATTTT. Translation gives CSASRRELGTDTQYF.

This clonotype was observed a handful of times. J is TRBJ2-2 and V is TRBV7-2; D might be TRBD1 (6 bases). The CDR3 totals 17 residues. With 0 bases removed from V and 4 bases from J, the gap between germline ends came to 15 bases. CDR1 and CDR2 (germline): SGHTA, FQGNSA. The CDR3 coding sequence is TGTGCCAGCAGCTTAGCCGGGACACAGGTCGTCACCGGGGAGCTGTTTTTT. Amino acids: CASSLAGTQVVTGELFF.

This clonotype was detected ten times or more. This rearrangement joins TRBV7-8 to TRBJ1-5; 9 bases agree with TRBD1. Germline lookup yields CDR1 SGHVS and CDR2 FQNEAQ. This CDR3 has 17 amino acids. The ends lost 5 bases at V and 2 bases at J; junction bases unmatched: 10. DNA for the CDR3: TGTGCCAGCAGCCCCTCCTACAGGGGGCTTGGCAATCAGCCCCAGCATTTT. This translates into CASSPSYRGLGNQPQHF.

This clonotype showed up just a few times. This chain uses TRBV6-1 with TRBJ1-5; no clear D. The germline V and J ends were trimmed by 7 bases and 5 bases, with 12 bases remaining between them. Looked up from germline, CDR1 is MNHNS and CDR2 is SASEGT. The CDR3 consists of 13 residues. The CDR3 protein is CASTSSPDQPQHF. For the CDR3, the DNA is TGTGCCAGCACCAGTAGTCCCGATCAGCCCCAGCATTTT.

This chain joins TRBV2 and TRBJ1-4, with D unclear. Germline V lookup: CDR1 SNHLY, CDR2 FYNNEI. V lost 2 bases to trimming and J lost 5 bases, with 6 bases between them. This CDR3 is built from 13 residues. The CDR3 reads CASSEPTNEKLFF. The DNA for the CDR3 is TGTGCCAGCAGTGAACCCACGAATGAAAAACTGTTTTTT.

This clonotype was seen only a few times. The chain links TRBV7-2 to TRBJ2-5, with D possibly being TRBD1 (5 bases). The germline V and J ends were trimmed by 4 bases and 4 bases, with 10 bases remaining between them. Germline values: CDR1 SGHTA, CDR2 FQGNSA. The CDR3 contains 13 residues. The CDR3: CASSSDRGETQYF. As DNA, the CDR3 is TGTGCCAGCAGCTCCGACAGAGGAGAGACCCAGTACTTC.

This clonotype was counted between two and nine times. The chain links TRBV29-1 to TRBJ2-6; weak D call: TRBD2 (6 bases). Trimming took off 3 bases at V and 0 bases at J, with 9 bases between the two ends. The length of the CDR3 is 15 residues. Germline V gives CDR1 SQVTM, CDR2 ANQGSEA. Here the CDR3 DNA reads TGCAGCGTTGATCGGGAGCTCTCTGGGGCCAACGTCCTGACTTTC. Encoded protein: CSVDRELSGANVLTF.

This clonotype has a handful of counts. V gene TRBV4-1 combines with J gene TRBJ2-5; D unclear. Germline V lookup: CDR1 MGHRA, CDR2 YSYEKL. This CDR3 contains 14 residues. With 1 base removed from V and 4 bases from J, the gap between germline ends came to 10 bases. The CDR3 DNA sequence: TGCGCCAGCAGCCAAGTTGAGGCTCGAGAGACCCAGTACTTC. It yields the protein CASSQVEARETQYF.

This clonotype was observed a few times. V is TRBV27 and J is TRBJ1-5, with D perhaps TRBD1 (5 bases). Per germline, CDR1 MNHEY and CDR2 SMNVEV (reference sequence). The CDR3 consists of 16 residues. Trimming cost V 5 bases and J 4 bases, with 18 bases left between them. The CDR3 coding sequence is TGTGCCAGCAGTCCACGCCCGACAGCCCAGAATCAGCCCCAGCATTTT. This gives the protein CASSPRPTAQNQPQHF.

The sample holds many counts of this clonotype. The chain combines TRBV6-2 or TRBV6-3 with TRBJ2-2; D perhaps matches TRBD2 (6 bases). Trimming removed 6 bases at V and 3 bases at J, with 14 bases between. The germline gives CDR1 MNHEY, CDR2 SVGEGT. CDR3 size: 15 residues. The CDR3 nucleotides read TGTGCCAGCAGATCCGGAGGGCTTGACACCGGGGAGCTGTTTTTT. Its protein product is CASRSGGLDTGELFF.

This clonotype was counted a few times. This chain uses TRBV4-1 with TRBJ2-7, with 10 bases identical to TRBD1. This CDR3 is 14 amino acids long. Germline assignment: CDR1 MGHRA and CDR2 YSYEKL. V was pared by 5 bases and J by 5 bases, with 6 bases of the junction left unmatched. The DNA for the CDR3 is TGCGCCAGCAGCAAGGGACAGGGGTTCCACGAGCAGTACTTC. It yields the protein CASSKGQGFHEQYF.

V and J are TRBV20-1 and TRBJ2-1, with TRBD2 matching 10 bases. The ends lost 7 bases at V and 1 base at J; junction bases unmatched: 7. CDR3 size: 15 residues. Germline CDR1 reads DFQATT; CDR2 reads SNEGSKA (reference sequence). The CDR3, as DNA: TGCAGTGAGTTACCTAGCGGGGGTTCCTACAATGAGCAGTTCTTC. It translates to CSELPSGGSYNEQFF.

The chain carries TRBV6-5 and TRBJ2-3, with TRBD1 matching 10 bases. The germline CDR1 and CDR2 sequences are MNHEY and SVGAGI. The CDR3 is 15 amino acids. V lost 7 bases, J lost 5 bases, and 9 bases stayed unmatched. In DNA form, the CDR3 reads TGTGCCAGCAAACGGACAGGGGGAGTCATAGATACGCAGTATTTT. Translation gives CASKRTGGVIDTQYF.

The chain has TRBV2 and TRBJ2-5; 7 positions match TRBD2. CDR1 is SNHLY, CDR2 FYNNEI, per germline. With V trimmed by 8 bases and J by 0 bases, 6 bases remained unmatched. The CDR3 is 14 residues long. The CDR3 sequence: CASGGGRYQETQYF. CDR3 DNA: TGTGCCAGCGGTGGCGGGAGATACCAAGAGACCCAGTACTTC.

This clonotype showed up many times. The rearrangement joins TRBV29-1 to TRBJ1-2; no definite D call. Germline CDR1 is SQVTM and CDR2 is ANQGSEA. CDR3 size: 14 residues. V was shortened by 0 bases and J by 3 bases, with 11 bases between the two germline ends. The CDR3 region has the DNA TGCAGCGTTGAAGATAACGACCGCTACTATGGCTACACCTTC. Translated, it gives CSVEDNDRYYGYTF.

In its sample, this clonotype was seen a few times. This sequence joins TRBV7-9 and TRBJ2-5; 9 bases are shared with TRBD1. The CDR3 is 13 amino acids. Trimming cost V 5 bases and J 4 bases; bases outside gene matches: 2. CDR1 is SEHNR, CDR2 FQNEAQ, per germline (reference sequence). The CDR3 spells CASSDRGVETQYF. CDR3 bases: TGTGCCAGCAGCGACAGGGGGGTAGAGACCCAGTACTTC.

The chain has TRBV11-2 and TRBJ2-7, with unresolved D. The CDR3 covers 13 residues. Trimming took off 6 bases at V and 2 bases at J, with 11 bases between the two ends. CDR1 and CDR2 from the germline V gene are SGHAT and FQNNGV. This CDR3 is CASSIHSTYEQYF. Written as DNA, the CDR3 is TGTGCCAGCAGTATCCATTCTACCTACGAGCAGTACTTC.

The chain is built from TRBV19 and TRBJ1-5, with D maybe TRBD1 (6 bases). Germline assignment: CDR1 LNHDA and CDR2 SQIVND (reference sequence). CDR3 size: 14 residues. The V end was cut by 10 bases, the J end by 2 bases, with 15 bases between. CDR3 region: CATSRGAGNQPQHF. CDR3 nucleotide sequence: TGTGCCACGTCCAGGGGAGCGGGCAATCAGCCCCAGCATTTT.

The chain is built from TRBV3-1 and TRBJ2-7, with 11 bases lining up with TRBD2. Germline V gene data show CDR1 as LGHDT and CDR2 as YNNKEL (reference sequence). Trimming took 4 bases from V and 7 from J; bases not matched to a gene: 12. The CDR3 spans 16 residues. Here the CDR3 DNA reads TGTGCCAGCAGCCCGCCTAGCGGGAGGATTTTAAGGGAGCAGTACTTC. It specifies CASSPPSGRILREQYF.

This chain links TRBV28 with TRBJ2-1; 8 nucleotides line up with TRBD2. The CDR3 loop spans 17 amino acids. From germline, CDR1 is MDHEN and CDR2 SYDVKM. The trim removed 3 bases at V and 6 bases at J, leaving 13 bases unmatched. The CDR3 here is CASSLPLSSGKFNEQFF. For the CDR3, the DNA is TGTGCCAGCAGTTTGCCGCTGAGTAGCGGGAAATTCAATGAGCAGTTCTTC.

The rearrangement links TRBV28 to TRBJ2-1; 9 nucleotides agree with TRBD2. V lost 6 bases to trimming and J lost 7 bases; unmatched junction nucleotides: 10. This CDR3 spans 15 amino acids. Germline CDR1 reads MDHEN; CDR2 reads SYDVKM. The CDR3 sequence: CASRIKLAGLNEQFF. The CDR3, as DNA: TGTGCCAGCAGAATCAAACTAGCGGGCCTTAATGAGCAGTTCTTC.

This clonotype occurred a few times. This rearrangement joins TRBV29-1 to TRBJ2-5; TRBD1 agrees at 8 bases. Germline V gene lookup returns CDR1 SQVTM and CDR2 ANQGSEA. The trim removed 5 bases at V and 1 base at J, leaving 3 bases unmatched. The CDR3 has 13 amino acids. The CDR3 loop reads CSVMGQAQETQYF. DNA for the CDR3: TGCAGCGTTATGGGACAGGCCCAAGAGACCCAGTACTTC.

This clonotype was counted only a few times. The chain joins TRBV5-4 to TRBJ2-3, with a weak D call TRBD2 (6 bases). V lost 0 bases and J 0 bases, leaving 8 bases between the germline ends. The CDR3 spans 15 residues. From germline, CDR1 is SGHNT and CDR2 YYREEE (reference sequence). The CDR3 DNA follows: TGTGCCAGCAGCTTGGACGGGAGCAGCACAGATACGCAGTATTTT. Residues: CASSLDGSSTDTQYF.

The chain links TRBV7-8 to TRBJ2-7, with TRBD1 matching over 8 bases. Germline V lookup: CDR1 SGHVS, CDR2 FQNEAQ. V lost 3 bases to trimming and J lost 6 bases; unmatched junction nucleotides: 4. The length of the CDR3 is 13 residues. This chain's CDR3 is CASSFDRGREQYF. CDR3 coding DNA: TGTGCCAGCAGCTTTGACAGGGGACGCGAGCAGTACTTC.